These 3 T cell receptor beta chains share one sample of origin, sequenced in a study of blood T cell repertoires in COVID-19. Some clones are missing from TCRdb's copy, which holds only in-frame ones; the method was immunoSEQ multiplex PCR. The sample shows tens of thousands of clones, 81% of them seen only once. The sample taken for sequencing was peripheral blood. Source of these receptors: a man aged 65 to 85 with COVID-19, enrolled during active disease.

V is TRBV24-1 and J is TRBJ1-3; the match to TRBD1 covers 7 bases. This CDR3 has 18 residues. CDR1 is KGHDR and CDR2 is SFDVKD in the germline V gene. V was clipped by 0 bases and J by 0 bases; unmatched bases: 7. The CDR3 region has the DNA TGTGCCACCAGTGATTTGAGGACAGGTTTGAGCTCTGGAAACACCATATATTTT. It yields the protein CATSDLRTGLSSGNTIYF.

This clone showed up just a few times. This chain links TRBV5-6 with TRBJ1-2; D is undetermined. The CDR3 runs to 16 residues. The germline CDR1 and CDR2 sequences are SGHDT and YYEEEE. V was shortened by 4 bases and J by 5 bases, with 21 bases between the two germline ends. The DNA for the CDR3 is TGTGCCAGCAGCGTGGTCCTCCTGATGCAGGCGTATGGCTACACCTTC. Protein: CASSVVLLMQAYGYTF.

V gene TRBV12-3 or TRBV12-4 combines with J gene TRBJ1-4; TRBD1 agrees at 7 bases. The CDR3 contains 13 residues. Losses at the gene ends were 6 bases for V and 7 bases for J; bases not matched to a gene: 5. In DNA form, the CDR3 reads TGTGCCAGCAGCCTGACAGGGAGTGAAAAACTGTTTTTT. Translation gives CASSLTGSEKLFF.